Below are 22 T cell receptor beta chains sequenced from a single sample in a study of radiation and T cells in renal cell carcinoma. Time point described: blood 4 weeks post-SBRT, at nephrectomy. The sample's treatment: 15 Gy SBRT to primary tumor, nephrectomy 4 weeks later. Sequencing used immunoSEQ multiplex PCR; TCRdb keeps in-frame clones, though not all of them. The data hold around 180,000 clones, with roughly 90% observed a single time. Specimen: blood, collected from a patient whose treatment included radiotherapy and nephrectomy. These receptors came from a woman in her forties or fifties with renal cell carcinoma.

In DNA, the CDR3 is TGTGCCAGCAGTGAATACTCAGGGGAGAACACTGAAGCTTTCTTT. Protein product: CASSEYSGENTEAFF. The chain links TRBV2 to TRBJ1-1, with D possibly being TRBD1 (6 bases). V shed 2 bases and J shed 1 base, with 11 bases lying between them. Germline CDR1 SNHLY, CDR2 FYNNEI. The CDR3 consists of 15 residues.

The chain carries TRBV15 and TRBJ1-2, with a possible D match to TRBD1 (5 bases). CDR1 and CDR2 (germline): LNHNV, YYDKDF (reference sequence). V gave up 0 bases and J gave up 8 bases, with 10 bases separating them. The CDR3 length is 13 residues. The CDR3 loop reads CATSREGPGGYTF. Here the CDR3 DNA reads TGTGCCACCAGCAGAGAGGGGCCTGGGGGCTACACCTTC.

V gene TRBV13 combines with J gene TRBJ2-5; D perhaps matches TRBD2 (6 bases). V lost 3 bases, J lost 4 bases, and 15 bases lay in between. The V gene's germline CDR1 is PRHDT and CDR2 FYEKMQ (reference sequence). The CDR3 loop spans 15 amino acids. The CDR3 protein is CASSFRDAGLETQYF. Written as DNA, the CDR3 is TGTGCCAGCAGCTTCCGGGACGCGGGGTTAGAGACCCAGTACTTC.

The chain carries TRBV29-1 and TRBJ2-5, with 9 bases lining up with TRBD1. This CDR3 is built from 14 residues. The germline V gene encodes CDR1 SQVTM and CDR2 ANQGSEA. The junction had 10 bases not matched to a gene; V was cut back by 6 bases and J by 5 bases. In DNA, the CDR3 is TGCAGCGTAGCACAGGGGGCTGTCCGGGAGACCCAGTACTTC. Translation gives CSVAQGAVRETQYF.

This chain joins TRBV11-1 and TRBJ1-6, with TRBD1 matching over 11 bases. The CDR3 has 14 amino acids. The ends lost 5 bases at V and 10 bases at J; junction bases unmatched: 4. Germline V gene data show CDR1 as SGHAT and CDR2 as FQDESV (reference sequence). The CDR3 reads CASSDRTGGSPLHF. CDR3 DNA sequence: TGTGCCAGCAGCGACCGGACAGGGGGCTCACCCCTCCACTTT.

This chain links TRBV5-1 with TRBJ1-3; D remains unclear. The CDR3 runs to 15 residues. The germline CDR1 and CDR2 sequences are SGHRS and YFSETQ. V was cut by 2 bases and J by 0 bases, with 9 bases left in between. The CDR3 DNA reads TGCGCCAGCAGCTTTGACGGCCTCTCTGGAAACACCATATATTTT. This gives the protein CASSFDGLSGNTIYF. The full variable domain, its missing parts supplied by reference TRBV5-1 and TRBJ1-3, is KAGVTQTPRYLIKTRGQQVTLSCSPISGHRSVSWYQQTPGQGLQFLFEYFSETQRNKGNFPGRFSGRQFSNSRSEMNVSTLELGDSALYLCASSFDGLSGNTIYFGEGSWLTVV.

The chain recombines TRBV6-4 with TRBJ2-2; D remains unclear. Germline CDR1 is MRHNA and CDR2 is SNTAGT. The CDR3 contains 13 residues. The V end lost 2 bases, the J end lost 6 bases, and 7 bases lay between the germline ends. Here the CDR3 reads CASSDREAGELFF. DNA for the CDR3: TGTGCCAGCAGTGACAGGGAAGCCGGGGAGCTGTTTTTT.

This clone is a singleton in its sample. As DNA, the CDR3 is TGTGCCAGTAGTAAGACCGGGACAGGGGAGTATGGCTACACCTTC. This encodes CASSKTGTGEYGYTF. The chain links TRBV19 to TRBJ1-2, with 10 positions matching TRBD1. The trim removed 4 bases at V and 5 bases at J, leaving 7 bases unmatched. CDR3 length equals 15 residues. Germline V gene lookup returns CDR1 LNHDA and CDR2 SQIVND (reference sequence).

The chain carries TRBV6-6 and TRBJ1-3; tentative D call: TRBD1 (5 bases). This CDR3 region has 13 residues. CDR1 and CDR2 from the germline V gene are MNHNY and SVGAGI (reference sequence). V dropped 7 bases and J dropped 2 bases, with 9 bases sitting between them. Written as DNA, the CDR3 is TGTGCCAGCACTTTGGGGGCTGGAAACACCATATATTTT. It is translated as CASTLGAGNTIYF.

The chain links TRBV28 to TRBJ2-4, with TRBD2 identical over 8 bases. Germline CDR1 reads MDHEN; CDR2 reads SYDVKM. Losses at the gene ends were 4 bases for V and 7 bases for J; bases not matched to a gene: 3. The CDR3 covers 13 residues. The CDR3 is CASSSERGNIQYF. CDR3 in DNA: TGTGCCAGCAGTTCAGAGCGGGGGAACATTCAGTACTTC.

This clone was counted a few times. The chain combines TRBV4-2 with TRBJ2-7; D gene unclear. The CDR3 runs 12 residues. Germline CDR1 LGHNA, CDR2 YNFKEQ. V lost 5 bases to trimming and J lost 3 bases, with 8 bases between them. The CDR3 nucleotides read TGTGCCAGCAGCTTAGCCTTCTACGAGCAGTACTTC. It yields the protein CASSLAFYEQYF.

The chain recombines TRBV6-5 with TRBJ2-1; TRBD1 matches 7 bases. This CDR3 contains 14 residues. With 2 bases clipped from V and 6 bases from J, the junction kept 4 bases outside the gene matches. Germline-derived CDR1 and CDR2 are MNHEY and SVGAGI. The CDR3 DNA reads TGTGCCAGCAGTTACGGGGCAGGGGGCAATGAGCAGTTCTTC. Its translation is CASSYGAGGNEQFF.

CDR3 loop: CASSSDGPNPYEQYF. The CDR3, as DNA: TGTGCCAGCAGTTCGGACGGGCCGAACCCCTACGAGCAGTACTTC. The chain uses TRBV6-1 and TRBJ2-7, with unresolved D. CDR1 is MNHNS, CDR2 SASEGT, per germline. CDR3 length equals 15 residues. Trimming took 5 bases from V and 2 from J, leaving 16 bases between them.

The chain combines TRBV5-6 with TRBJ2-5; 8 bases match TRBD2. Germline V CDR1 and CDR2: SGHDT, YYEEEE. V gave up 5 bases and J gave up 5 bases; unmatched junction bases: 5. The CDR3 is 13 residues long. The chain's CDR3 is CASRGLVRETQYF. CDR3 bases: TGTGCCAGCAGGGGACTAGTTCGGGAGACCCAGTACTTC.

The chain employs TRBV7-2 and TRBJ2-3, with a weak D call TRBD1 (6 bases). Germline V gene lookup returns CDR1 SGHTA and CDR2 FQGNSA. V was cut by 6 bases and J by 7 bases, with 11 bases left in between. The CDR3 contains 12 residues. The CDR3 bases are TGTGCCAGCAGGGGGGCGCTGCATACGCAGTATTTT. Its protein is CASRGALHTQYF.

With regard to this clone: The sample carries other DNA sequences with the same CDR3. This chain links TRBV20-1 with TRBJ2-1; 8 nucleotides align to TRBD2. Germline CDR1 and CDR2: DFQATT and SNEGSKA (reference sequence). J was trimmed by 6 bases and V by 6 bases; bases with no gene match: 1. This CDR3 is 11 amino acids long. This CDR3 is CSARGGNEQFF. CDR3 sequence (DNA): TGCAGTGCCCGGGGGGGCAATGAGCAGTTCTTC.

This chain joins TRBV9 and TRBJ1-4; the match to TRBD1 covers 7 bases. Per germline, CDR1 SGDLS and CDR2 YYNGEE. V was clipped by 0 bases and J by 4 bases; unmatched bases: 6. This CDR3 is built from 16 residues. This CDR3 reads CASSVGVGGLNEKLFF. The CDR3 bases are TGTGCCAGCAGCGTAGGTGTAGGGGGCCTTAATGAAAAACTGTTTTTT.

The V gene is TRBV30, the J gene TRBJ1-3; D is ambiguous. The germline gives CDR1 GTSNPN, CDR2 SVGIG (reference sequence). There are 13 residues in the CDR3. V lost 3 bases and J 0 bases, leaving 6 bases between the germline ends. In DNA form, the CDR3 reads TGTGCCTGGAGCGAGGGCTCTGGAAACACCATATATTTT. Protein sequence: CAWSEGSGNTIYF.

The CDR3 nucleotides read TGTGCCAGCAGTGACGCGGGGGCTGCCTACAATGAGCAGTTCTTC. Translating gives CASSDAGAAYNEQFF. V and J are TRBV6-4 and TRBJ2-1; D is perhaps TRBD2 (7 bases). This CDR3 has 15 amino acids. Germline V gives CDR1 MRHNA, CDR2 SNTAGT. The ends were cut back, 2 bases at V and 2 bases at J, with 10 bases in the middle.

The V and J genes are TRBV6-5 and TRBJ1-1; 7 bases map to TRBD1. After removal of 6 bases from V and 1 base from J, the junction contained 2 bases not matched to a gene. This CDR3 region has 13 residues. Germline values: CDR1 MNHEY, CDR2 SVGAGI. The CDR3 DNA is TGTGCCAGCAGCCGGACAGGGAACACTGAAGCTTTCTTT. Its protein is CASSRTGNTEAFF.

The chain carries TRBV2 and TRBJ1-3; weak D call: TRBD1 (5 bases). The CDR3 sequence is 15 residues long. V lost 1 base, J lost 2 bases, and 9 bases lay in between. The germline gives CDR1 SNHLY, CDR2 FYNNEI. In DNA, the CDR3 is TGTGCCAGCAGTGAAGGTCCAGGGACTGGAAACACCATATATTTT. The encoded protein is CASSEGPGTGNTIYF.

The chain links TRBV11-1 to TRBJ1-4; no clear D. There are 15 residues in the CDR3. The V gene lost 4 bases and the J gene lost 5 bases, with 14 bases spanning the gap. The germline CDR1 and CDR2 sequences are SGHAT and FQDESV (reference sequence). The CDR3 nucleotides are TGTGCCAGCAGCTGGGCAGCAGAGCCGAATGAAAAACTGTTTTTT. As protein: CASSWAAEPNEKLFF.